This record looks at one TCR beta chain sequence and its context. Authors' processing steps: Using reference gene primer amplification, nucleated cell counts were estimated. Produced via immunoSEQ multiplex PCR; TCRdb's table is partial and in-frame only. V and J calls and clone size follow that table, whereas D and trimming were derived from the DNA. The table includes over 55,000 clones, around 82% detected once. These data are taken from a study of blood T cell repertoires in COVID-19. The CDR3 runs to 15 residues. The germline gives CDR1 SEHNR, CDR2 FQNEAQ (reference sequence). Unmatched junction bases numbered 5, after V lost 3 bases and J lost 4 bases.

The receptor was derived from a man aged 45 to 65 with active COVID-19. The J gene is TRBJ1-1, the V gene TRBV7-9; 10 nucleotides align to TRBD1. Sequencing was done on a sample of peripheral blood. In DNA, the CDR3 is TGTGCCAGCAGCTTTAGACAGGGGGCCCTCACTGAAGCTTTCTTT. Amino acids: CASSFRQGALTEAFF.